The clone carrying this T cell receptor beta chain was observed a single time. Its target is not known. Sequencing templates came from extracted RNA that was reverse transcribed into cDNA. Here immunoSEQ multiplex PCR was the method, and the copy in TCRdb shows in-frame clones only, minus some. Counted here are 110,000 to 150,000 clones, about 60% occurring once; the ten biggest clones make up around 6%. The V gene lost 5 bases and the J gene lost 1 base, with 2 bases spanning the gap. Looked up from germline, CDR1 is LGHNA and CDR2 is YNFKEQ. The CDR3 spans 11 residues. These data belong to a study of CD8+ T cells in alopecia areata. Study overall: Oral tofacitinib (5 to 10 mg twice daily) was administered to treated patients. General observations from the study: There were also resident alphabeta T cells of normal skin sequenced in scalp samples.

The source of this sequence is a human donor with alopecia areata. The chain employs TRBV4-2 and TRBJ2-5, with D hard to call. Specimen: CD4+ T cells sorted from blood, collected at week 0. CDR3 in amino acids: CASSGQETQYF. In DNA, the CDR3 is TGTGCCAGCAGCGGCCAAGAGACCCAGTACTTC.